This note documents a single T cell receptor beta chain sequence. Its target is unknown. The sample is drawn from a study of T cell responses to AZD1222 COVID-19 vaccine. Study summary: Second-dose intervals of approximately 4 or approximately 12 weeks were pooled. Findings of the study overall: Nearly half of spike-specific TCRs reportedly go after variant regions that carry no mutations. Recipients of two AZD1222 doses showed rising Spike-specific TCR breadth and depth. Mostly white British, mostly female donors; authors suggested clonal diversity may be underestimated.

Only in-frame clones appear in the TCRdb table, and some are missing; sequencing was by immunoSEQ multiplex PCR. The repertoire holds about 150,000 clones, with 90% to 95% as singletons. The CDR3 sequence is 14 residues long. The V gene lost 8 bases and the J gene lost 4 bases, with 15 bases spanning the gap. In germline, CDR1 is LGHDT, CDR2 YNNKEL (reference sequence). The chain is built from TRBV3-1 (or the pseudogene TRBV3-2) and TRBJ2-1; a possible D gene is TRBD2 (5 bases). The starting material was peripheral blood, obtained on day 0 of AZD1222 vaccination. The receptor was derived from an adult in good health. The CDR3, as DNA: TGTGCCAGCGGAGAGGGCTCCTCGTACAATGAGCAGTTCTTC. Protein product: CASGEGSSYNEQFF.